A selection of T cell receptor beta chains follows, all from one sample in a study of naive and memory T cell subsets. One entry per CDR3 protein, called by TCRdb with MiXCR from the UMI-ligation and nested PCR reads. This sample has about 26,000 distinct CDR3 sequences, with around 4.9% found just once. Sequenced: blood. These TCRs come from an adult in good health. Each CDR3 is given with its conserved first and last residue. A D gene is named only where the DNA matches it firmly. A clone size is listed for some rows: how often the clone was seen (once, few, many), or a class if it is expanded.

V gene	CDR3 length	clone size	J gene	D gene	CDR3 DNA	CDR3 protein
TRBV29-1	12	many	TRBJ1-1	.	TGCAGCGCCGGAACAAAGAACACTGAAGCTTTCTTT	CSAGTKNTEAFF
TRBV29-1	15	many	TRBJ2-1	.	TGCAGCGTTGACTGGCTAGCTCCGAGGGGGAATGAGCAGTTCTTC	CSVDWLAPRGNEQFF
TRBV4-2	14	many	TRBJ1-3	.	TGTGCCAGCAAGGACAGTAACTCTGGAAACACCATATATTTT	CASKDSNSGNTIYF
TRBV29-1	14	many	TRBJ1-2	.	TGCAGCGTGGCTTTGGTGGGGCGCAACTATGGCTACACCTTC	CSVALVGRNYGYTF
TRBV12-3/TRBV12-4	15	few	TRBJ2-7	TRBD2	TGTGCCAGCAGTTCCCGGGACTACCGATACTACGAGCAGTACTTC	CASSSRDYRYYEQYF
TRBV10-3	17	.	TRBJ1-1	.	TGTGCCATCAGTGAGAGAATAGCGGGATTTAGTCACACTGAAGCTTTCTTT	CAISERIAGFSHTEAFF
TRBV6-6	12	many	TRBJ2-7	.	TGTGCCAGCAGCTTCCAGTCCTACGAGCAGTACTTC	CASSFQSYEQYF
TRBV29-1	14	many	TRBJ1-2	TRBD1	TGCAGCGTTCAGGTCCCGGGACAGGGCTATGGCTACACCTTC	CSVQVPGQGYGYTF
TRBV19	15	few	TRBJ1-4	TRBD1	TGTGCCAGTAGTATCGGACAGGGATTAAATGAAAAACTGTTTTTT	CASSIGQGLNEKLFF
TRBV7-2	15	many	TRBJ1-1	.	TGTGCCAGCAGCTTACTCGGGACACCACTTGACGAAGCTTTCTTT	CASSLLGTPLDEAFF
TRBV20-1	15	many	TRBJ2-6	.	TGCAGTGCTACCTCAGGGGACTCTGGGGCCAACGTCCTGACTTTC	CSATSGDSGANVLTF
TRBV25-1	13	many	TRBJ2-5	.	TGTGCCAGCAGTGAATACATGCAAGAGACCCAGTACTTC	CASSEYMQETQYF
TRBV7-6	15	many	TRBJ2-2	.	TGTGCCAGCAGCCTACAGGCTAGGGGCACCGGGGAGCTGTTTTTT	CASSLQARGTGELFF
TRBV5-1	16	many	TRBJ1-1	.	TGCGCCAGCAGCCCGTTGACAGGAGGAGTGAACACTGAAGCTTTCTTT	CASSPLTGGVNTEAFF
TRBV29-1	15	.	TRBJ1-1	TRBD1	TGCAGCGCCGAAGCCCTGGACAGGGGGCACACTGAAGCTTTCTTT	CSAEALDRGHTEAFF
TRBV28	12	many	TRBJ1-2	.	TGTGCCAGCAGTTTCATGCGCTATGGCTACACCTTC	CASSFMRYGYTF
TRBV6-2/TRBV6-3	16	.	TRBJ2-5	.	TGTGCCAGCAGCCTTGGGCGGAGGGGCCACCAAGAGACCCAGTACTTC	CASSLGRRGHQETQYF
TRBV9	15	many	TRBJ2-1	TRBD2	TGTGCCAGCAGCGTAGGCGGCGGGAGTATGGATGAGCAGTTCTTC	CASSVGGGSMDEQFF
TRBV6-5	14	many	TRBJ2-7	.	TGTGCCAGCAGCTCGACACATAGCTCCTACGAGCAGTACTTC	CASSSTHSSYEQYF
TRBV6-2/TRBV6-3	14	many	TRBJ2-7	.	TGTGCCAGCAGTACGGTACGGAGCTCCTACGAGCAGTACTTC	CASSTVRSSYEQYF
TRBV6-6	14	few	TRBJ2-1	.	TGTGCCAGCCTACCGGGAGACCCCTACAATGAGCAGTTCTTC	CASLPGDPYNEQFF
TRBV12-3/TRBV12-4	15	many	TRBJ1-2	TRBD1	TGTGCCAGCAGTTTGGGACAGGGTTCGGGGTATGGCTACACCTTC	CASSLGQGSGYGYTF
TRBV29-1	15	many	TRBJ2-5	.	TGCAGCGTTGTCCCCCCGACAGGGGAGGGAGAGACCCAGTACTTC	CSVVPPTGEGETQYF
TRBV5-1	14	many	TRBJ2-1	.	TGCGCCAGCAGCGATGGGGGACCTCTCAATGAGCAGTTCTTC	CASSDGGPLNEQFF
TRBV25-1	15	many	TRBJ2-1	TRBD2	TGTGCCAGCAGTGAATTAGCTAGCGGGAGAAATGAGCAGTTCTTC	CASSELASGRNEQFF
TRBV9	15	many	TRBJ2-6	.	TGTGCCAGCAGCGTAGGGAGCTCTGGGGCCAACGTCCTGACTTTC	CASSVGSSGANVLTF
TRBV7-8	11	few	TRBJ2-5	.	TGTGCCAGCAGCGCCCAAGAGACCCAGTACTTC	CASSAQETQYF
TRBV29-1	11	many	TRBJ1-3	.	TGCAGCGCTGGCAGGGGAAACACCATATATTTT	CSAGRGNTIYF
TRBV29-1	17	many	TRBJ2-7	TRBD2	TGCAGCGTTGACTACGTTGGTAAGGCTAGCGGGAGCTACGAGCAGTACTTC	CSVDYVGKASGSYEQYF
TRBV27	15	many	TRBJ2-3	.	TGTGCCAGCAGTTTGGTCGCGGGCTCCACAGATACGCAGTATTTT	CASSLVAGSTDTQYF
TRBV25-1	14	many	TRBJ1-2	.	TGTGCCAGCAGCTGGACAGCAGATAACTATGGCTACACCTTC	CASSWTADNYGYTF
TRBV27	13	many	TRBJ2-7	.	TGTGCCAGCAGTCCACACCTGGGCTACGAGCAGTACTTC	CASSPHLGYEQYF
TRBV10-3	15	many	TRBJ2-1	TRBD2	TGTGCCATCAGTGAAGTGGGAGGGGTGGGAAATGAGCAGTTCTTC	CAISEVGGVGNEQFF
TRBV19	15	few	TRBJ2-7	TRBD2	TGTGCCAGTAGTATGAAGAGCGGGATCGGCAACGAGCAGTACTTC	CASSMKSGIGNEQYF
TRBV6-5	14	many	TRBJ1-3	.	TGTGCCAGCAGCCCTACAGGGTTCGGAAACACCATATATTTT	CASSPTGFGNTIYF
TRBV20-1	14	many	TRBJ2-2	.	TGCAGTGCTAGAACGGTTGGGAACACCGGGGAGCTGTTTTTT	CSARTVGNTGELFF
TRBV7-2	17	many	TRBJ2-3	TRBD2	TGTGCCAGCAGCTTAGTTACTAGCGGGAGTGGCACAGATACGCAGTATTTT	CASSLVTSGSGTDTQYF
TRBV7-9	12	few	TRBJ1-1	.	TGTGCCAGCAGTCGGGGGGGGACTGAAGCTTTCTTT	CASSRGGTEAFF
TRBV11-2	15	many	TRBJ2-1	TRBD1	TGTGCCAGCAGGTTACTGACAGGGTCGTACAATGAGCAGTTCTTC	CASRLLTGSYNEQFF
TRBV28	13	many	TRBJ2-1	.	TGTGCCAGCAGGGGTGGAGGCGGTAATGAGCAGTTCTTC	CASRGGGGNEQFF
TRBV20-1	10	few	TRBJ2-1	.	TGCAGTGCCATGGGCCCGGAGCAGTTCTTC	CSAMGPEQFF
TRBV2	14	many	TRBJ1-1	TRBD1	TGTGCCAGCAGCCTGACAGGGCGCAACACTGAAGCTTTCTTT	CASSLTGRNTEAFF
TRBV19	16	few	TRBJ2-6	.	TGTGCCAGTAGTATAGGGGATTTCTCTGGGGCCAACGTCCTGACTTTC	CASSIGDFSGANVLTF
TRBV12-3/TRBV12-4	14	many	TRBJ1-2	.	TGTGCCAGCAGTTTCCGGGACACAAGAGATGGCTACACCTTC	CASSFRDTRDGYTF
TRBV4-3	15	many	TRBJ2-5	.	TGCGCCAGCAGCCAAGGTTGGGCGGACCAAGAGACCCAGTACTTC	CASSQGWADQETQYF
TRBV30	13	.	TRBJ2-2	.	TGTGCCTGGAGTCCCTCAACGGCCGGGGAGCTGTTTTTT	CAWSPSTAGELFF
TRBV4-3	15	many	TRBJ1-4	TRBD1	TGCGCCAGCAGCCGGCAAGGGGGCCAGGGGGAAAAACTGTTTTTT	CASSRQGGQGEKLFF
TRBV9	18	few	TRBJ2-7	.	TGTGCCAGCAGCGTTAGCCCCTCGGCCCGTGGTGGGTCCTACGAGCAGTACTTC	CASSVSPSARGGSYEQYF
TRBV27	16	many	TRBJ2-3	.	TGTGCCAGCAGTTTCGGGTGGCGCGAACGCGCAGATACGCAGTATTTT	CASSFGWRERADTQYF
TRBV4-3	16	few	TRBJ2-3	TRBD1	TGCGCCAGCAGCCACCTGGGACAGGGCCTCACAGATACGCAGTATTTT	CASSHLGQGLTDTQYF
TRBV9	14	many	TRBJ1-5	.	TGTGCCAGCAGCGTAGACGGCGCCGGGCAGCCCCAGCATTTT	CASSVDGAGQPQHF